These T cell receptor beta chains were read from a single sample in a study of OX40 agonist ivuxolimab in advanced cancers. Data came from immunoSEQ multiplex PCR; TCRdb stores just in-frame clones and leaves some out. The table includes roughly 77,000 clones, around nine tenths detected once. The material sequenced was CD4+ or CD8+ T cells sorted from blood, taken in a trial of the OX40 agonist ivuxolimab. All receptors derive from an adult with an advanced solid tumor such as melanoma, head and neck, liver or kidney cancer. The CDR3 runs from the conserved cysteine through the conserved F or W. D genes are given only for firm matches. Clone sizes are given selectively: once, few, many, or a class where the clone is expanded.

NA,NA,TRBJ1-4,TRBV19,CASSPARRVEKLFF,TGTGCCAGTAGTCCCGCCCGGCGGGTCGAAAAACTGTTTTTT
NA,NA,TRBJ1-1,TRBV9,CASSVAANTEAFF,TGTGCCAGCAGCGTAGCCGCGAACACTGAAGCTTTCTTT
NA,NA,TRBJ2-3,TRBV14,CASGQGVDTQYF,TGTGCCAGTGGGCAGGGCGTGGATACGCAGTATTTT
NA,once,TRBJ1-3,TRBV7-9,CASSPPSGHNTHF,TGTGCCAGCAGCCCCCCGTCCGGGCACAACACTCATTTT
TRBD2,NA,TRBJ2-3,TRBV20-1,CSARTGGTQYF,TGCAGTGCTAGAACGGGGGGTACGCAGTATTTT
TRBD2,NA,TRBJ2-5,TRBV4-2,CASSQAIAGAGETQYF,TGTGCCAGCAGCCAAGCTATAGCGGGAGCGGGTGAGACCCAGTACTTC
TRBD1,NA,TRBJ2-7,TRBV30,CAWSQGQGGYEQYF,TGTGCCTGGAGCCAGGGACAGGGGGGCTACGAGCAGTACTTC
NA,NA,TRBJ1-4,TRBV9,CASSGDGEGGEKLFF,TGTGCCAGCAGCGGAGACGGGGAAGGAGGAGAAAAACTGTTTTTT
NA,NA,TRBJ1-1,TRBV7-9,CASSPRTLNTEAFF,TGTGCCAGCAGCCCAAGGACGCTGAACACTGAAGCTTTCTTT
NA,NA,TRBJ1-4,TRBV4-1,CASSQDEQGEKLFF,TGCGCCAGCAGCCAAGATGAACAGGGCGAAAAACTGTTTTTT
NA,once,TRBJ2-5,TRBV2,CASSEVETQYF,TGTGCCAGCAGTGAAGTTGAGACCCAGTACTTC
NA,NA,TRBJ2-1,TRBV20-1,CSERRGNEQFF,TGCAGCGAACGAAGGGGCAATGAGCAGTTCTTC
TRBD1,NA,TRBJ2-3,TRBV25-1,CASARDRGMTDTQYF,TGTGCCAGCGCCAGGGACAGGGGGATGACAGATACGCAGTATTTT
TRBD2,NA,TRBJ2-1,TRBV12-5,CASGRGTSGSNEQFF,TGTGCTAGTGGTAGGGGGACTAGCGGGAGCAATGAGCAGTTCTTC